This TCR beta chain was sequenced during a study of cytomegalovirus exposure and HLA in healthy donors. Study observations and caveats: Near-uniform donor sequencing depth was presumed by presence/absence analyses. The study listed 164 cytomegalovirus-associated TCR beta chains. Later genetic work tied a missense DCLRE1C variant to beta-chain V and J trimming.

Worth noting for this clone: Its target is unknown.

CDR1 is SGDLS and CDR2 is YYNGEE in the germline V gene. The CDR3 sequence is 16 residues long. Losses at the gene ends were 5 bases for V and 5 bases for J; bases not matched to a gene: 9. Vbeta (60) and Jbeta (13) primers were used in the PCR. TCRdb's copy holds only in-frame clones and misses some; the assay was immunoSEQ multiplex PCR. The table records roughly 80,000 clones, 65% to 85% of them present only once. The sample taken for sequencing was PBMCs. The chain recombines TRBV9 with TRBJ2-7; TRBD2 agrees at 14 bases. The sequence was obtained from a woman between 50 and 59 years old in good health and CMV-seronegative. In DNA, the CDR3 is TGTGCCAGCAGTCGACTAGCGGGAGGGCGCGAAGACGAGCAGTACTTC. This sequence encodes CASSRLAGGREDEQYF.